These 30 T cell receptor beta chains came from one sample sequenced in a study of Ad26.COV2.S vaccination and SARS-CoV-2 variants. The treatment here: 15 to 20 received Ad26.COV2.S at low or high dose, single or two shots; about 5 received placebo; per-sample allocation not given. Samples analyzed were those drawn on day 63 after the first vaccine or placebo injection. Here immunoSEQ multiplex PCR was the method, and the copy in TCRdb shows in-frame clones only, minus some. The data hold more than 300,000 clones, with around 89% observed a single time. Sequenced here: peripheral blood, sampled in a trial of Ad26.COV2.S vaccine versus placebo. These receptors were taken from a person aged 18-60 years who received the Ad26.COV2.S COVID-19 vaccine or a placebo.

The rearrangement uses TRBV5-8 and TRBJ1-5; D call uncertain. V shed 3 bases and J shed 4 bases, with 8 bases lying between them. The CDR3 length is 13 residues. Germline CDR1 SGHTS, CDR2 YDEGEE. CDR3 nucleotides: TGTGCCAGCAGCTACAATACGAATCAGCCCCAGCATTTT. This translates into CASSYNTNQPQHF.

The rearrangement links TRBV30 to TRBJ1-1; D unclear. Trimming stripped 4 bases from V and 3 bases from J, with 24 bases between. Looked up from germline, CDR1 is GTSNPN and CDR2 is SVGIG (reference sequence). This CDR3 spans 17 amino acids. CDR3 nucleotides: TGTGCCTGGAAGAAGGGCTCTGGGGATGGGGAGGACACTGAAGCTTTCTTT. Protein sequence: CAWKKGSGDGEDTEAFF.

This chain joins TRBV16 and TRBJ2-7; 8 bases are a match to TRBD1. CDR3 length: 15 residues. Germline CDR1 and CDR2: KGHSY and FQNENV. The junction had 9 bases not matched to a gene; V was cut back by 3 bases and J by 5 bases. The CDR3 loop reads CASSHLGQGRDEQYF. The CDR3 region has the DNA TGTGCCAGCAGCCACCTAGGACAGGGCAGGGACGAGCAGTACTTC.

The chain uses TRBV14 and TRBJ1-1, with D unclear. Looked up from germline, CDR1 is SGHDN and CDR2 is FVKESK. Trimming pared 0 bases from V and 7 bases from J, leaving 6 bases between. The CDR3 contains 12 residues. CDR3 region: CASSQEWGEAFF. CDR3 coding DNA: TGTGCCAGCAGCCAAGAATGGGGTGAAGCTTTCTTT.

The rearrangement uses TRBV3-1 (or the pseudogene TRBV3-2) and TRBJ1-2; D is ambiguous. This CDR3 contains 16 residues. Germline CDR1 is LGHDT and CDR2 is YNNKEL (reference sequence). Trimming pared 4 bases from V and 2 bases from J, leaving 17 bases between. The CDR3 DNA reads as TGTGCCAGCAGCCGAAGAACCGGGCAAACAAACTATGGCTACACCTTC. This encodes CASSRRTGQTNYGYTF.

This clone has just one count. The rearrangement joins TRBV29-1 to TRBJ2-3; no reliable D call. CDR1 is SQVTM and CDR2 is ANQGSEA in the germline V gene. The CDR3 spans 12 residues. Trimming stripped 2 bases from V and 2 bases from J, with 5 bases between. This CDR3 reads CSVERNTDTQYF. CDR3 bases: TGCAGCGTTGAACGGAACACAGATACGCAGTATTTT.

V gene TRBV18 combines with J gene TRBJ2-3; D remains unclear. Germline-derived CDR1 and CDR2 are KGHSH and LQKENI. The CDR3 has 14 residues. Deletions cut 2 bases from V and 0 bases from J, with 6 bases between. The DNA of the CDR3 is TGTGCCAGCTCACCAGGCCCTAGCACAGATACGCAGTATTTT. It codes for CASSPGPSTDTQYF.

The chain combines TRBV25-1 with TRBJ1-6; 7 nucleotides align to TRBD1. The CDR3 is made up of 14 amino acids. The germline CDR1 and CDR2 sequences are MGHDK and SYGVNS. J was trimmed by 10 bases and V by 6 bases; bases with no gene match: 9. The CDR3 nucleotides read TGTGCCAGCAGAGGGGACAGATTTAGATCACCCCTCCACTTT. It codes for CASRGDRFRSPLHF.

The chain employs TRBV15 and TRBJ2-3; 9 nucleotides agree with TRBD2. V lost 5 bases and J lost 2; bases outside the gene matches: 8. Germline lookup yields CDR1 LNHNV and CDR2 YYDKDF (reference sequence). CDR3 length: 16 residues. CDR3 DNA sequence: TGTGCCACCAGCGACCGACTAGCGGAATTCACAGATACGCAGTATTTT. It specifies CATSDRLAEFTDTQYF.

The CDR3 region is CASRKTEQETQYF. The DNA of the CDR3 is TGTGCCAGCAGGAAGACAGAACAAGAGACCCAGTACTTC. V gene TRBV12-3 or TRBV12-4 combines with J gene TRBJ2-5; weak D call: TRBD1 (5 bases). The ends were cut back, 6 bases at V and 2 bases at J, with 10 bases in the middle. The CDR3 extends over 13 amino acids.

This clone appeared many times. The V and J genes are TRBV4-3 and TRBJ1-4, with D unresolved. Germline V CDR1 and CDR2: LGHNA, YSLEER. The CDR3 length is 17 residues. Between the trimmed V and J ends, which lost 0 bases and 5 bases, there was a span of 16 bases. The CDR3, as DNA: TGCGCCAGCAGCCAAGATCGGGGAGGCAGCCCAAATGAAAAACTGTTTTTT. This codes for CASSQDRGGSPNEKLFF.

This chain uses TRBV4-2 with TRBJ2-3; 11 nucleotides match TRBD2. This CDR3 has 16 amino acids. Germline V gene lookup returns CDR1 LGHNA and CDR2 YNFKEQ. J was trimmed by 6 bases and V by 1 base; bases with no gene match: 6. The DNA of the CDR3 is TGTGCCAGCAGCCAAGGCCTAGCGGGGGGCCCGGATACGCAGTATTTT. Residues: CASSQGLAGGPDTQYF.

The genes are TRBV11-2 and TRBJ1-5; D is ambiguous. The V end lost 5 bases, the J end lost 3 bases, and 14 bases lay between the germline ends. The CDR3 has 15 amino acids. The germline V gene encodes CDR1 SGHAT and CDR2 FQNNGV. CDR3 in amino acids: CASSKRTAHNQPQHF. The CDR3 coding sequence is TGTGCCAGCAGCAAACGGACGGCCCACAATCAGCCCCAGCATTTT.

The rearrangement uses TRBV6-1 and TRBJ1-2, with no clear D. CDR1 MNHNS and CDR2 SASEGT come from the germline V gene. The length of the CDR3 is 12 residues. V was shortened by 3 bases and J by 4 bases, with 6 bases between the two germline ends. Written as DNA, the CDR3 is TGTGCCAGCAGTGACCGACTCTATGGCTACACCTTC. As protein: CASSDRLYGYTF.

The chain carries TRBV5-1 and TRBJ2-7, with D tentatively TRBD1 (6 bases). CDR3 size: 15 residues. Trimming took off 0 bases at V and 1 base at J, with 11 bases between the two ends. Germline-derived CDR1 and CDR2 are SGHRS and YFSETQ. The CDR3 is CASSLGGTLSYEQYF. The CDR3 DNA is TGCGCCAGCAGCTTGGGAGGGACACTGTCCTACGAGCAGTACTTC.

The chain employs TRBV12-2 and TRBJ1-5. TRBV12-2 is flagged as a pseudogene. The CDR3 sequence is 15 residues long. The CDR3 here is CASRLGWDSNQPQHF. The CDR3 nucleotides read TGTGCAAGTCGCTTAGGATGGGATAGCAATCAGCCCCAGCATTTT.

The chain has TRBV19 and TRBJ2-1; D tentatively reads TRBD1 or TRBD2 (7 bases each). This CDR3 is built from 12 residues. Germline V lookup: CDR1 LNHDA, CDR2 SQIVND (reference sequence). Trimming took 8 bases from V and 9 from J, leaving 14 bases between them. The CDR3 DNA is TGTGCCAGTGGTCCCAGGGGGGGTGAGCAGTTCTTC. Protein product: CASGPRGGEQFF.

The genes are TRBV11-2 and TRBJ2-7, with TRBD2 matching 11 bases. Germline CDR1 reads SGHAT; CDR2 reads FQNNGV. The CDR3 extends over 16 amino acids. V lost 3 bases to trimming and J lost 0 bases; unmatched junction nucleotides: 4. CDR3 nucleotides: TGTGCCAGCAGCTTGATTAGCGGGGGGGACTCCTACGAGCAGTACTTC. It translates to CASSLISGGDSYEQYF.

The J gene is TRBJ2-5, the V gene TRBV27; D is perhaps TRBD1 (6 bases). The CDR3 extends over 15 amino acids. V was shortened by 5 bases and J by 1 base, with 14 bases between the two germline ends. Germline assignment: CDR1 MNHEY and CDR2 SMNVEV (reference sequence). The chain's CDR3 is CASSRTAHPQETQYF. DNA for the CDR3: TGTGCCAGCAGTAGGACAGCGCACCCCCAAGAGACCCAGTACTTC.

CDR3 in amino acids: CASSQDFTSGGLYNEQFF. DNA for the CDR3: TGCGCCAGCAGCCAAGATTTCACTAGCGGGGGGCTATACAATGAGCAGTTCTTC. J is TRBJ2-1 and V is TRBV4-3; 12 bases agree with TRBD2. With 0 bases clipped from V and 4 bases from J, the junction kept 7 bases outside the gene matches. Germline V lookup: CDR1 LGHNA, CDR2 YSLEER. The CDR3 has 18 residues.

V gene TRBV28 combines with J gene TRBJ1-5; no clear D. V dropped 7 bases and J dropped 1 base, with 11 bases sitting between them. CDR1 is MDHEN, CDR2 SYDVKM, per germline. The CDR3 spans 14 residues. The CDR3 DNA follows: TGTGCCAGCACTTTTGGGGTGAGCAATCAGCCCCAGCATTTT. It is translated as CASTFGVSNQPQHF.

V gene TRBV12-5 combines with J gene TRBJ2-7, with D possibly being TRBD1 (5 bases). The V gene lost 3 bases and the J gene lost 4 bases, with 13 bases spanning the gap. The CDR3 has 14 residues. Germline V gives CDR1 LGHNT, CDR2 FRNRAP. CDR3 nucleotide sequence: TGTGCTAGTGGTTTAGGGGTAGGAGTGTACGAGCAGTACTTC. Translation gives CASGLGVGVYEQYF.

The V gene is TRBV5-1, the J gene TRBJ2-2; TRBD2 is a possible D gene (6 bases). CDR3 length equals 13 residues. V dropped 4 bases and J dropped 4 bases, with 8 bases sitting between them. CDR1 is SGHRS, CDR2 YFSETQ, per germline. CDR3 coding DNA: TGCGCCAGCAGCGGGACTTCCACCGGGGAGCTGTTTTTT. This codes for CASSGTSTGELFF.

The CDR3 coding sequence is TGTGCCAGCAGCTTGACAGGGTCCTCCTACAATGAGCAGTTCTTC. It encodes CASSLTGSSYNEQFF. V is TRBV11-2 and J is TRBJ2-1; 7 bases line up with TRBD1. CDR1 is SGHAT, CDR2 FQNNGV, per germline. The length of the CDR3 is 15 residues. V dropped 3 bases and J dropped 0; count of bases not matched to a gene: 2. Using reference TRBV11-2 and TRBJ2-1 for the parts outside the CDR3, the full variable domain is EAGVAQSPRYKIIEKRQSVAFWCNPISGHATLYWYQQILGQGPKLLIQFQNNGVVDDSQLPKDRFSAERLKGVDSTLKIQPAKLEDSAVYLCASSLTGSSYNEQFFGPGTRLTVL.

The chain joins TRBV6-6 to TRBJ1-2, with TRBD1 matching over 7 bases. V shed 5 bases, J shed 8 bases, and the junction held 11 bases outside the gene matches. The germline V gene has CDR1 MNHNY and CDR2 SVGAGI (reference sequence). CDR3 size: 14 residues. For the CDR3, the DNA is TGTGCCAGCAGTACAGGGGCTGGTGCTAAAGGCTACACCTTC. Residues: CASSTGAGAKGYTF.

This rearrangement joins TRBV11-2 to TRBJ1-1; perhaps TRBD1 as D (6 bases). The CDR3 is 14 residues long. V was cut by 9 bases and J by 4 bases, with 18 bases left in between. The V gene's germline CDR1 is SGHAT and CDR2 FQNNGV. DNA of the CDR3: TGTGCCAGTGCCGGGGGCGCGGGTAGCACTGAAGCTTTCTTT. Encoded protein: CASAGGAGSTEAFF.

This chain connects TRBV5-8 to TRBJ2-1, with 7 bases lining up with TRBD1. The CDR3 consists of 16 residues. The germline V gene encodes CDR1 SGHTS and CDR2 YDEGEE. V gave up 0 bases and J gave up 5 bases; unmatched junction bases: 8. In DNA, the CDR3 is TGTGCCAGCAGCTTGGCCTGGGACAGTACCGACAATGAGCAGTTCTTC. This codes for CASSLAWDSTDNEQFF.

This clone came up a few times. The chain employs TRBV18 and TRBJ2-7; 10 bases line up with TRBD1. The V gene end was trimmed by 3 bases and the J gene end by 4 bases; junction bases not matched to a gene: 6. The CDR3 contains 15 residues. From germline, CDR1 is KGHSH and CDR2 LQKENI. CDR3 bases: TGTGCCAGCTCACCGTCGCGGGACAGGGGATACGAGCAGTACTTC. It encodes CASSPSRDRGYEQYF.

This chain links TRBV3-1 (or the pseudogene TRBV3-2) with TRBJ2-7; a possible D gene is TRBD2 (6 bases). V gave up 0 bases and J gave up 6 bases, with 18 bases separating them. Germline V gives CDR1 LGHDT, CDR2 YNNKEL (reference sequence). The CDR3 is made up of 16 amino acids. CDR3 sequence: CASSQDLEGWISEQYF. In DNA, the CDR3 is TGTGCCAGCAGCCAAGATTTGGAGGGTTGGATCTCCGAGCAGTACTTC.

The chain uses TRBV27 and TRBJ2-2; D gene uncertain. Germline lookup yields CDR1 MNHEY and CDR2 SMNVEV (reference sequence). The CDR3 sequence is 14 residues long. The ends were cut back, 3 bases at V and 8 bases at J, with 13 bases in the middle. CDR3 sequence: CASSLVKRAGELFF. The CDR3 nucleotides read TGTGCCAGCAGTTTGGTTAAGCGAGCGGGGGAGCTGTTTTTT.